These 22 T cell receptor beta chains were all obtained from the same sample, sequenced in a study of T cell responses to AZD1222 COVID-19 vaccine. The assay was immunoSEQ multiplex PCR, and TCRdb's table has in-frame clones only and misses some. This sample has about 140,000 clones, with 80% to 95% found just once. This material consisted of peripheral blood, taken 28 days after the second AZD1222 dose. The receptors derive from an adult who received the AZD1222 COVID-19 vaccine.

The chain has TRBV28 and TRBJ2-7, with 11 nucleotides matching TRBD2. The CDR3 runs to 16 residues. The ends lost 4 bases at V and 2 bases at J; junction bases unmatched: 7. Germline V CDR1 and CDR2: MDHEN, SYDVKM. CDR3 nucleotides: TGTGCCAGCAGTTCCCCGGGTAGCGGGAGGGCCTACGAGCAGTACTTC. It translates to CASSSPGSGRAYEQYF.

The gene calls are TRBV6-1 and TRBJ1-2; 9 positions match TRBD1. The germline gives CDR1 MNHNS, CDR2 SASEGT. V trimming: 1 base; J trimming: 6 bases; junction bases outside the gene matches: 3. This CDR3 spans 14 amino acids. The CDR3 nucleotides are TGTGCCAGCAGTGAAGGGACAGGGGCGAATGGCTACACCTTC. Protein product: CASSEGTGANGYTF.

This clone was seen a handful of times. This chain links TRBV12-2 with TRBJ1-2; the D call of TRBD1 is as the table states it, not checked on the DNA. TRBV12-2 is a listed pseudogene. The CDR3 length is 17 residues. CDR3 DNA: TGTGCAAGTCGCGCAGGGACAGGGAGTACGGCTAACTATGGCTACACCTTC. Translated: CASRAGTGSTANYGYTF.

V gene TRBV5-1 combines with J gene TRBJ1-1; TRBD1 matches 8 bases. CDR3 size: 15 residues. V dropped 4 bases and J dropped 8; count of bases not matched to a gene: 13. Germline CDR1 and CDR2: SGHRS and YFSETQ. The CDR3 loop reads CASSHTTGARREAFF. DNA of the CDR3: TGCGCCAGCAGCCATACGACAGGGGCCAGACGAGAAGCTTTCTTT.

This chain connects TRBV25-1 to TRBJ1-2, with D possibly TRBD1 on 5 matching bases. Trimming shortened V by 2 bases and J by 7 bases, and 17 bases separated the two germline ends. Germline CDR1 reads MGHDK; CDR2 reads SYGVNS. The CDR3 is 15 amino acids. The chain's CDR3 is CASSELSRGVGGYTF. DNA for the CDR3: TGTGCCAGCAGTGAACTGTCTAGGGGAGTCGGTGGCTACACCTTC.

The chain couples TRBV7-2 to TRBJ1-1, with 7 bases lining up with TRBD1. There are 14 residues in the CDR3. The germline CDR1 and CDR2 sequences are SGHTA and FQGNSA. V was clipped by 3 bases and J by 1 base; unmatched bases: 2. CDR3 coding DNA: TGTGCCAGCAGCTTCCCAGGGGGGAACACTGAAGCTTTCTTT. This sequence encodes CASSFPGGNTEAFF.

The V and J genes are TRBV4-3 and TRBJ1-1; weak D call: TRBD1 (6 bases). V shed 3 bases and J shed 2 bases, with 13 bases lying between them. The CDR3 has 15 residues. Germline V gene sequence: CDR1 LGHNA, CDR2 YSLEER. The DNA of the CDR3 is TGCGCCAGCAGCCATATACAGGGCATAAACACTGAAGCTTTCTTT. Encoded protein: CASSHIQGINTEAFF.

The V gene is TRBV2, the J gene TRBJ2-6, with TRBD1 as a possible D gene (6 bases). Germline CDR1 reads SNHLY; CDR2 reads FYNNEI. This CDR3 region has 14 residues. V was trimmed by 6 bases and J by 1 base, leaving 7 bases between them. The CDR3 region is CASSRGSGANVLTF. In DNA form, the CDR3 reads TGTGCCAGCAGCAGGGGATCTGGGGCCAACGTCCTGACTTTC. The full variable domain, completed using reference TRBV2 and TRBJ2-6, is EPEVTQTPSHQVTQMGQEVILRCVPISNHLYFYWYRQILGQKVEFLVSFYNNEISEKSEIFDDQFSVERPDGSNFTLKIRSTKLEDSAMYFCASSRGSGANVLTFGAGSRLTVL.

This clone is a singleton in its sample. The rearrangement joins TRBV12-3 or TRBV12-4 to TRBJ1-1, with D unclear. Deletions cut 6 bases from V and 8 bases from J, with 16 bases between. This CDR3 is 13 amino acids long. The CDR3: CASSRPPAGEAFF. In DNA form, the CDR3 reads TGTGCCAGCAGCAGGCCCCCGGCGGGGGAAGCTTTCTTT.

This clone has just one count. The chain carries TRBV4-3 and TRBJ2-6; D ambiguous. Germline assignment: CDR1 LGHNA and CDR2 YSLEER. CDR3 length: 15 residues. Between the trimmed V and J ends, which lost 5 bases and 0 bases, there was a span of 8 bases. The CDR3 DNA is TGCGCCAGCAGCGTACAGAGCTCTGGGGCCAACGTCCTGACTTTC. The encoded protein is CASSVQSSGANVLTF.

This clone appeared once. The chain uses TRBV9 and TRBJ2-2, with D hard to call. The CDR3 spans 12 residues. CDR1 is SGDLS, CDR2 YYNGEE, per germline. V was shortened by 0 bases and J by 7 bases, with 4 bases between the two germline ends. The CDR3 spells CASSVVGGELFF. CDR3 in DNA: TGTGCCAGCAGCGTAGTCGGCGGGGAGCTGTTTTTT.

The chain couples TRBV11-2 to TRBJ1-2; possible D gene TRBD1, 6 bases. The CDR3 is 16 residues long. CDR1 is SGHAT, CDR2 FQNNGV, per germline. Trimming took off 0 bases at V and 7 bases at J, with 18 bases between the two ends. This chain's CDR3 is CASSLESGPGVRGYTF. DNA for the CDR3: TGTGCCAGCAGCTTAGAGTCGGGCCCAGGGGTCCGTGGCTACACCTTC.

The chain combines TRBV14 with TRBJ2-2, with TRBD2 matching over 12 bases. This CDR3 has 16 residues. Per germline, CDR1 SGHDN and CDR2 FVKESK. V was pared by 4 bases and J by 8 bases, with 8 bases of the junction left unmatched. This CDR3 is CASSRRLAGASGELFF. The CDR3, as DNA: TGTGCCAGCAGCCGACGACTAGCGGGGGCGTCAGGGGAGCTGTTTTTT.

The rearrangement joins TRBV6-5 to TRBJ2-1, with 9 bases matching TRBD2. This CDR3 has 15 residues. Germline V gene data show CDR1 as MNHEY and CDR2 as SVGAGI. J gave up 4 bases and V 8 bases, and 9 bases lay outside the gene matches. For the CDR3, the DNA is TGTGCCAGCGCTTTCATTCTAGCGGGATACAATGAGCAGTTCTTC. It yields the protein CASAFILAGYNEQFF.

V usage is TRBV7-9 and J usage is TRBJ2-2; no firm D call. The CDR3 sequence is 16 residues long. V shed 5 bases and J shed 5 bases, with 18 bases lying between them. From germline, CDR1 is SEHNR and CDR2 FQNEAQ (reference sequence). This chain's CDR3 is CASSRTTPVWTGELFF. The DNA of the CDR3 is TGTGCCAGCAGCCGAACAACTCCCGTCTGGACCGGGGAGCTGTTTTTT.

The V and J genes are TRBV10-3 and TRBJ1-2; the D gene is possibly TRBD1 (5 bases). The germline V gene has CDR1 ENHRY and CDR2 SYGVKD. V was cut by 6 bases and J by 1 base, with 12 bases left in between. This CDR3 is built from 14 residues. As DNA, the CDR3 is TGTGCCATCAGGGCGGGGGGGATTAACTATGGCTACACCTTC. Protein product: CAIRAGGINYGYTF.

CDR3 region: CASSLDGQQNQETQYF. The CDR3 DNA reads TGTGCCAGCAGCTTGGATGGACAGCAAAACCAAGAGACCCAGTACTTC. V gene TRBV5-4 combines with J gene TRBJ2-5, with D possibly matching TRBD1 (6 bases). The CDR3 runs to 16 residues. V lost 0 bases and J 0 bases, leaving 12 bases between the germline ends. Germline assignment: CDR1 SGHNT and CDR2 YYREEE (reference sequence).

V and J are TRBV6-2 or TRBV6-3 and TRBJ1-1; D unresolved. Germline V lookup: CDR1 MNHEY, CDR2 SVGEGT. The CDR3 is 11 amino acids. The V gene lost 6 bases and the J gene lost 3 bases, with 5 bases spanning the gap. The CDR3 reads CASSPHTEAFF. The CDR3 DNA reads as TGTGCCAGCAGCCCTCACACTGAAGCTTTCTTT.

V gene TRBV5-5 combines with J gene TRBJ1-2, with D hard to call. Germline V gives CDR1 SGHKS, CDR2 YYEKEE (reference sequence). The CDR3 totals 18 residues. V lost 9 bases and J 5 bases, leaving 32 bases between the germline ends. Here the CDR3 reads CATRPYTSGAISQYGYTF. CDR3 in DNA: TGTGCCACCAGACCGTACACCTCGGGAGCCATATCCCAATATGGCTACACCTTC.

The chain links TRBV19 to TRBJ1-2, with 11 bases matching TRBD1. J lost 5 bases, V lost 6 bases, and 5 bases had no gene match. The CDR3 has 14 residues. Per the germline V gene, CDR1 is LNHDA and CDR2 is SQIVND (reference sequence). The CDR3 is CASRGQGGRYGYTF. In DNA form, the CDR3 reads TGTGCCAGTAGGGGACAGGGGGGACGATATGGCTACACCTTC.

The V gene is TRBV6-6, the J gene TRBJ1-1; D gene unclear. Between the trimmed V and J ends, which lost 9 bases and 1 base, there was a span of 6 bases. The CDR3 has 11 residues. The V gene's germline CDR1 is MNHNY and CDR2 SVGAGI (reference sequence). This chain's CDR3 is CASIGNTEAFF. The DNA for the CDR3 is TGTGCCAGTATCGGGAACACTGAAGCTTTCTTT.

V and J are TRBV19 and TRBJ1-1; 8 nucleotides line up with TRBD1. Per germline, CDR1 LNHDA and CDR2 SQIVND (reference sequence). This CDR3 is built from 14 residues. V dropped 9 bases and J dropped 4; count of bases not matched to a gene: 10. CDR3 sequence reads: CASNRRGQGTEAFF. The CDR3, as DNA: TGTGCCAGCAACCGGAGAGGACAGGGCACTGAAGCTTTCTTT.